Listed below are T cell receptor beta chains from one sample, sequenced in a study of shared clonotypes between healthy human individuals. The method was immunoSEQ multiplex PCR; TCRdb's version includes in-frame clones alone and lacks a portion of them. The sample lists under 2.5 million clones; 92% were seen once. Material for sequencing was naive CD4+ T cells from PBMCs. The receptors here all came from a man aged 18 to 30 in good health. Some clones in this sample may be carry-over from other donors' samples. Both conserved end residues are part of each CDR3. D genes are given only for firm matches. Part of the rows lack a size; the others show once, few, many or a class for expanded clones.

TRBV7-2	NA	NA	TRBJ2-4	TGTGCCAGCAGCTTAGATCCGGACCGAATTATTCAGTACTTC	CASSLDPDRIIQYF
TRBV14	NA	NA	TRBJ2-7	TGTGCCAGCAGCAAAAACCCTACGGATTACGAGCAGTACTTC	CASSKNPTDYEQYF
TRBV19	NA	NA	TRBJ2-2	TGTGCCAGTAGTATAGGGGGACAGAACACCGGGGAGCTGTTTTTT	CASSIGGQNTGELFF
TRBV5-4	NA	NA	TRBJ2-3	TGTGCCAGCAGCGGGGCCCGGCGCGATACGCAGTATTTT	CASSGARRDTQYF
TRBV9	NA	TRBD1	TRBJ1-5	TGTGCCAGCAGCGTAGCTTCCGGACAGGCGCGGGATCAGCCCCAGCATTTT	CASSVASGQARDQPQHF
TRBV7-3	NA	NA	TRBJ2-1	TGTGCCAGCAGCGCCGACCGCGCCCGGGAGCAGTTCTTC	CASSADRAREQFF
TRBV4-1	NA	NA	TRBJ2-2	TGCGCCAGCAGCCACGTGGTGGGGGAGCTGTTTTTT	CASSHVVGELFF
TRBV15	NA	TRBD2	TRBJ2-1	TGTGCCACCAGCAGAGATTTAACTAGCGGGAGGAATGAGCAGTTCTTC	CATSRDLTSGRNEQFF
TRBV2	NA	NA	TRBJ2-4	TGTGCCAGCCAACTTTACAGGGAGGGTGACATTCAGTACTTC	CASQLYREGDIQYF
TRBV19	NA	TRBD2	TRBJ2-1	TGTGCCAGTAGTTCAGTAGCGGGGGGGCACAATGAGCAGTTCTTC	CASSSVAGGHNEQFF
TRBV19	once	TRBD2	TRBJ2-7	TGTGCCAGTAGTAAACTAGCGGGAACCTACGAGCAGTACTTC	CASSKLAGTYEQYF
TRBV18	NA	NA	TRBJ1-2	TGTGCCAGCTCACCGAACGAGGGGCTTGTCTTGGGCTACACCTTC	CASSPNEGLVLGYTF
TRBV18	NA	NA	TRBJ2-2	TGTGCCAGCTCACCACCGCCAGGAGACACCGGGGAGCTGTTTTTT	CASSPPPGDTGELFF
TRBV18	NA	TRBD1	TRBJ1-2	TGTGCCAGCTCACCGACTCCAAAGGGACAGGGGGCGTTAATCTATGGCTACACCTTC	CASSPTPKGQGALIYGYTF
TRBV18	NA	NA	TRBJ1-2	TGTGCCAGCTCGCCCGGACTGAGAGAAGCTAACTATGGCTACACCTTC	CASSPGLREANYGYTF
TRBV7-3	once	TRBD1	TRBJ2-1	TGTGCCAGCAGCCATTACGGGACAGCCTCAAATGAGCAGTTCTTC	CASSHYGTASNEQFF
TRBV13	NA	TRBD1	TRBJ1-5	TGTGCCAGCAGCTTAGGAGGGTCGGACAGGGGGCAACAGCCCCAGCATTTT	CASSLGGSDRGQQPQHF
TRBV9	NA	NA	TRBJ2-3	TGTGCCAGCAGCCCCAACCCCGGTGCAGATACGCAGTATTTT	CASSPNPGADTQYF
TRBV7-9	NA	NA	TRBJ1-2	TGTGCCAGCAGCCTGGAGCTGGGATATGGCTACACCTTC	CASSLELGYGYTF
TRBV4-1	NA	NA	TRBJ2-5	TGCGCCAGCAGCCACGTCGACCAAGAGACCCAGTACTTC	CASSHVDQETQYF
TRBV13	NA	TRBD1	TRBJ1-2	TGTGCCAGCAGCTTAGGGGGACAGGGGGGCTATGGCTACACCTTC	CASSLGGQGGYGYTF
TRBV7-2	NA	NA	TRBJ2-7	TGTGCCAGCAGCCCGGGGGCGGGGGCAACGAGGAACTACGAGCAGTACTTC	CASSPGAGATRNYEQYF
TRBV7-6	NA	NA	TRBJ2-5	TGTGCCAGCAGCTTTAGGACCGTAGTGGAGACCCAGTACTTC	CASSFRTVVETQYF
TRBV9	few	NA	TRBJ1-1	TGTGCCAGCAGCGTAGCGGGACATAACACTGAAGCTTTCTTT	CASSVAGHNTEAFF
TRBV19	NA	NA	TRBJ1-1	TGTGCCAGTAGTTTTTACACAGGGTTAAAGAACACTGAAGCTTTCTTT	CASSFYTGLKNTEAFF
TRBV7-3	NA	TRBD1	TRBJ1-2	TGTGCCAGCAGCTTAAATGGTCCGGGACAGGGGGTCCGCTACACCTTC	CASSLNGPGQGVRYTF
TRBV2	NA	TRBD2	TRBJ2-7	TGTGCCAGCAGGGGGACTAGCGGATCCTACGAGCAGTACTTC	CASRGTSGSYEQYF
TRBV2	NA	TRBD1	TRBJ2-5	TGTGCCAGCAGTGTCGGGGACAGAGGGGTCGCCCAGTACTTC	CASSVGDRGVAQYF
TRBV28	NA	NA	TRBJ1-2	TGTGCCAGCAGTTTAGACGAAACAGGGCACGGCTACACCTTC	CASSLDETGHGYTF
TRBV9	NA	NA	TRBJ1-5	TGTGCCAGCAGCGTAGTACCCCTCCTCAGGGGAATGAGCAATCAGCCCCAGCATTTT	CASSVVPLLRGMSNQPQHF
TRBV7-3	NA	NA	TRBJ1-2	TGTGCCAGCAGCTTAGGGACGGAAGATGGCTACACCTTC	CASSLGTEDGYTF
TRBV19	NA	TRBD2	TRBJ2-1	TGTGCCAGTAGTGGAACTAGCGGGAACTACAATGAGCAGTTCTTC	CASSGTSGNYNEQFF
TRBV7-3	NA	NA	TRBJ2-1	TGTGCCAGCAGCCCCAGTGGACAGGGAGGGGATGAGCAGTTCTTC	CASSPSGQGGDEQFF
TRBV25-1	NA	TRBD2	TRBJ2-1	TGTGCCAGCAGTGAATGGTTTTCTAGCGGGAGGGGCTACAATGAGCAGTTCTTC	CASSEWFSSGRGYNEQFF
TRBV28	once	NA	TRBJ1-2	TGTGCCAGCAGTTTAAATCAGAAACCCTATGGCTACACCTTC	CASSLNQKPYGYTF
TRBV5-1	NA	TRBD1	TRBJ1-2	TGCGCCAGCAGCCCGGGACAGGGGTTGGTGGACTATGGCTACACCTTC	CASSPGQGLVDYGYTF
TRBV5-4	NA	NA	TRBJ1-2	TGTGCCAGCAGCTTGCCTACAGCGTGGGGAGTTGCCAATGGCTACACCTTC	CASSLPTAWGVANGYTF
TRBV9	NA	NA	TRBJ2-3	TGTGCCAGCAGCGTAGGTGGGAAGGGCACAGATACGCAGTATTTT	CASSVGGKGTDTQYF
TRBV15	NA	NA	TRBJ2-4	TGTGCCACCAGCTTCACGAGGGATGCCAAAAACATTCAGTACTTC	CATSFTRDAKNIQYF
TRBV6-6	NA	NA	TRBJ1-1	TGTGCCAGCAGTTACTGGGAGTCCATGAACACTGAAGCTTTCTTT	CASSYWESMNTEAFF
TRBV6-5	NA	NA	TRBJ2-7	TGTGCCAGCAGTTACTCGTTTTCCAGGACCTACGAGCAGTACTTC	CASSYSFSRTYEQYF
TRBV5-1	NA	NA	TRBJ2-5	TGCGCCAGCAGCTTGGAAGGGTCAGGGACCCAGTACTTC	CASSLEGSGTQYF